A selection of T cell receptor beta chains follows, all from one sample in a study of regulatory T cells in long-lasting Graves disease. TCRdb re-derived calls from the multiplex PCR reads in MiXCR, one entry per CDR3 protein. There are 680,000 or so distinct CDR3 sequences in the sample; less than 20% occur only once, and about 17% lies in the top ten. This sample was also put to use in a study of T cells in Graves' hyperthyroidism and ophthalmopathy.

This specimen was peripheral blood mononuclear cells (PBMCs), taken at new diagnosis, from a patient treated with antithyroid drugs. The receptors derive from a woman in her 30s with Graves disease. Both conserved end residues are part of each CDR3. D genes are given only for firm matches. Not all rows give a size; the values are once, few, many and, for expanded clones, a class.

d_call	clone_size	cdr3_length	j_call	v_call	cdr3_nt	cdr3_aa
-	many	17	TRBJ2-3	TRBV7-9	TGTGCCAGCAGCTCAATCGTAGGGGTCGAGAGCGCAGATACGCAGTATTTT	CASSSIVGVESADTQYF
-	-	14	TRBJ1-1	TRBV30	TGTGCCTGGAGTTATGCAGAGCGTGACACTGAAGCTTTCTTT	CAWSYAERDTEAFF
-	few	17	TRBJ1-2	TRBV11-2	TGTGCCAGCAGCTCCTATGGTGGGTACAGTCACCTATATGGCTACACCTTC	CASSSYGGYSHLYGYTF
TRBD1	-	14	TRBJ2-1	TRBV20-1	TGCAGTGCTAGTCGGGACAGGGGGTTCGAGGAGCAGTTCTTC	CSASRDRGFEEQFF
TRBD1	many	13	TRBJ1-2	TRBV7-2	TGTGCCAAAGTGACAGGGTTGTCAAATGGCTACACCTTC	CAKVTGLSNGYTF
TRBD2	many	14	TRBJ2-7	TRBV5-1	TGCGCCAGCAGCTTGACTAGCGGGAGTGACGAGCAGTACTTC	CASSLTSGSDEQYF
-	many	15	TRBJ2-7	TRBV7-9	TGTGCCAGCTCCTCGGCAATGGAGTTTCCCTACGAGCAGTACTTC	CASSSAMEFPYEQYF
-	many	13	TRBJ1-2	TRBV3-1	TGTGCCAGCAGCCATCGGGACGGAACGGTCGACACCTTC	CASSHRDGTVDTF
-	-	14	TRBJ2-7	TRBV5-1	TGCGCCAGCAGCTTGGAACAGGGACGGGACGAGCAGTACTTC	CASSLEQGRDEQYF
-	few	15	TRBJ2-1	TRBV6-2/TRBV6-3	TGTGCCAGCAGTTACACTAGCATGGGCGTGAATGAGCAGTTCTTC	CASSYTSMGVNEQFF
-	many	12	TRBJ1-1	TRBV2	TGTGCCAGCAGTGAAGCTGGGGATGGAGCTTTCTTT	CASSEAGDGAFF
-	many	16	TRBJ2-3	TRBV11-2	TGTGCCAGCAGCCTCCGGGCAGCGATTAGCACAGATACGCAGTATTTT	CASSLRAAISTDTQYF
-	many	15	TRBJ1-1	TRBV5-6	TGTGCCAGCAGCTTGGGGGTCTTAATGAACACTGAAGCTTTCTTT	CASSLGVLMNTEAFF
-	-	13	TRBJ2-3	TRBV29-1	TGCAGCGTTGAACGGGAAAAAACAGATACGCAGTATTTT	CSVEREKTDTQYF
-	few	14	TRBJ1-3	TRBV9	TGTGCCAGCAGCGTAGGAGGGACTGGCCGGACCATATATTTT	CASSVGGTGRTIYF
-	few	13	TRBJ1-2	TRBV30	TGTGCCTGGAGTGTACTACAGATTTATGGCTACACCTTC	CAWSVLQIYGYTF
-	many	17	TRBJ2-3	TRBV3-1	TGTGCCAGCAGCCGCTTCGGACGGGGTCAAGTCACAGATACGCAGTATTTT	CASSRFGRGQVTDTQYF
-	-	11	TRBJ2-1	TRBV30	TGTGCCTGGTCCGCCTACAATGAGCAGTTCTTC	CAWSAYNEQFF
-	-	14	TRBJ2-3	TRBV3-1	TGTGCCAGCAGCCAAGAAGCAAAAGGGGATACGCAGTATTTT	CASSQEAKGDTQYF
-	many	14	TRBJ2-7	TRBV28	TGTGCCAGCACCGTCTCGGCGGGAAACTACGAGCAGTACTTC	CASTVSAGNYEQYF
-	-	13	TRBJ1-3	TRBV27	TGTGCCAGCAGTACCAGACGGGGAAACACCATATATTTT	CASSTRRGNTIYF
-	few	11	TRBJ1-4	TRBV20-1	TGCAGTGCTTTCTCCATGGGGGAACTGTTTTTT	CSAFSMGELFF
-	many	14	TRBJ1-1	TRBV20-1	TGCAGTGCCCGACGAAGGGGCGTGAACACTGAAGCTTTCTTT	CSARRRGVNTEAFF
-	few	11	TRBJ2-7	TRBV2	TGTGCCAGCCCACGACGCTACGAGCAGTACTTC	CASPRRYEQYF
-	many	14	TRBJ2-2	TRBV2	TGTGCCAGCAGTGAGCAGGGATTGGGCGGGGAGCTGTTTTTT	CASSEQGLGGELFF
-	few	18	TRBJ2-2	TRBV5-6	TGTGCCAGCAGCAATCGTCTAGGGAATCCTCTGAACACCGGGGAGCTGTTTTTT	CASSNRLGNPLNTGELFF
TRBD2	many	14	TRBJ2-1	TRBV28	TGTGCCAGCAGTGTTAGCGGGAGACACAATGAGCAGTTCTTC	CASSVSGRHNEQFF
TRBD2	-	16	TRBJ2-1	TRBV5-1	TGCGCCAGCAGCTTGCTGGTTTCTAGCGGGACTGCGGAGCAGTTCTTC	CASSLLVSSGTAEQFF
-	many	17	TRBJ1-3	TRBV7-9	TGTGCCAGCAGCCCCGTGTACCGACGACCAGAGGGAAACACCATATATTTT	CASSPVYRRPEGNTIYF
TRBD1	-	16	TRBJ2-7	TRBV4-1	TGCGCCAGCAGCCAAGATATGGACAGGGGTTTGTACGAGCAGTACTTC	CASSQDMDRGLYEQYF
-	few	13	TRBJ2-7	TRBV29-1	TGCAGCGTTGAAGTTGGCAGGGCCTACGAGCAGTACTTC	CSVEVGRAYEQYF
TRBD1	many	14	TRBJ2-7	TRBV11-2	TGTGCCAGCAAAGCTCAGGGGGCTTTCTACGAGCAGTACTTC	CASKAQGAFYEQYF
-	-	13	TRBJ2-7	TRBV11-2	TGTGACAGCAGCTTAGGTGGACCCTACGAGCAGTACTTC	CDSSLGGPYEQYF
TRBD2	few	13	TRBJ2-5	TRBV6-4	TGTGCCAGCAGTGGACTAGCGGGACAGACCCAGTACTTC	CASSGLAGQTQYF
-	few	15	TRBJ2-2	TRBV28	TGTGCCAGCAGTCCCGAGACAGTGCACACCGGGGAGCTGTTTTTT	CASSPETVHTGELFF
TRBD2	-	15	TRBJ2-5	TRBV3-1	TGTGCCAGCAGCTTGCTAGCGGAGACACAAGAGACCCAGTACTTC	CASSLLAETQETQYF
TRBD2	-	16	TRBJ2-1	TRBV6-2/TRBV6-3	TGTGCCAGCAGCCCAGGGACTAGCGGGGGTAACAATGAGCAGTTCTTC	CASSPGTSGGNNEQFF
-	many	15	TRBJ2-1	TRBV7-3	TGTGCCAGCAGCCCCCAAGGACAGATTTACAATGAGCAGTTCTTC	CASSPQGQIYNEQFF
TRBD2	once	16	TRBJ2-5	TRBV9	TGTGCCAGCAGCATAACCCTTGGCGGGAGTCAGGAGACCCAGTACTTC	CASSITLGGSQETQYF
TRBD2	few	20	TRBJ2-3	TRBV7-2	TGTGCCAGCAGCTTAAGGCCTCCCCGGGAGGGGGGCGGTAGCACAGATACGCAGTATTTT	CASSLRPPREGGGSTDTQYF
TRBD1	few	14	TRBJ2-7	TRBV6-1	TGTGCCAGCACCTCGCGAGGACAGGGACACGAGCAGTACTTC	CASTSRGQGHEQYF
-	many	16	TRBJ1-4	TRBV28	TGTGCCAGCAGCCCAAACGGGGAGGGAAAAAGAGAAAAACTGTTTTTT	CASSPNGEGKREKLFF
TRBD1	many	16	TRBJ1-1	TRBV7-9	TGTGCCAGCAGCCAGCCCGGGACAGTTCCTAACACTGAAGCTTTCTTT	CASSQPGTVPNTEAFF
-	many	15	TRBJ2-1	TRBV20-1	TGCAGTGCTAGAGTTTCTGTCGGCCGGCACAATGAGCAGTTCTTC	CSARVSVGRHNEQFF
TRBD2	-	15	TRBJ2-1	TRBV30	TGTGCCTGGGGACTAGCGGGAGGCCTAGGCAATGAGCAGTTCTTC	CAWGLAGGLGNEQFF
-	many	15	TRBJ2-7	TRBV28	TGTGCCAGCAGGAGATTACTCCTTAGCTCCTACGAGCAGTACTTC	CASRRLLLSSYEQYF